The clone carrying this TCR beta chain came up a few times. The antigen is undetermined. TCRdb processed the 5' RACE reads anew with MiXCR; each CDR3 protein has one entry. In the table there are 200,000 or so distinct CDR3 sequences, around 17% of which are singletons. CDR3 length: 13 residues. CDR1 and CDR2 from the germline V gene are LNHNV and YYDKDF (reference sequence). The V end was cut by 1 base, the J end by 3 bases, with 6 bases between. This entry is derived from a study of T-cell memory formation after mild COVID-19. Findings of the study overall: Day 37-peaking second-wave clones had unconfirmed SARS-CoV-2 specificity. Shrinking CD4+ clones were chiefly CM and EM; CD8+ ones were chiefly EMRA.

This receptor was obtained from an adult woman who had mild COVID-19 (a few samples of this study predate the infection). Cell type and time point are not known. The sequencing sample was made of PBMCs or a T cell subset sorted from them (not recorded which). The chain links TRBV15 to TRBJ2-5; D is possibly TRBD1 (5 bases). The CDR3 loop reads CATSRGGEETQYF. For the CDR3, the DNA is TGTGCCACCAGCAGAGGGGGCGAAGAGACCCAGTACTTC.